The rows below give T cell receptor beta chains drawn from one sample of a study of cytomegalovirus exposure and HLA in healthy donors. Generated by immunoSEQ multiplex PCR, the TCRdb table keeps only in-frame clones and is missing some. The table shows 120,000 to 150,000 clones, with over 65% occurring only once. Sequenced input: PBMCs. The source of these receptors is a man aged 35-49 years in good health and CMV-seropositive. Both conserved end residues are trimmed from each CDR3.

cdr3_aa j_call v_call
ASSQDLQVAKNIQY TRBJ2-4 TRBV4-2
ASSPSAYEQY TRBJ2-7 TRBV7-9
ASSFGLAGGNEQF TRBJ2-1 TRBV27
ASSQPLAGGSYNEQF TRBJ2-1 TRBV4-2
ASSGTSGRYKHEQY TRBJ2-7 TRBV9
ASSLSGSLSTDTQY TRBJ2-3 TRBV7-9
ASSMPPYRDTGELF TRBJ2-2 TRBV21-1
ASSVAYRGAEQY TRBJ2-7 TRBV9
ASSPGGGGYEKLF TRBJ1-4 TRBV28
ASSQDRAHREKLF TRBJ1-4 TRBV4-2
ASSLVFRGNTEAF TRBJ1-1 TRBV5-6
ASSLDTSRSTGELF TRBJ2-2 TRBV7-6
ASSVLAVSSYEQY . TRBV6-4
SGNRLNTEAF TRBJ1-1 TRBV29-1
ASSSTAGGGRLQPQH TRBJ1-5 TRBV28
ASIAQGASEAF TRBJ1-1 TRBV19
ASSRRGGNTGELF TRBJ2-2 TRBV5-6
ASSYRGAAF TRBJ1-1 TRBV6-5
ASRAGVDQPQH TRBJ1-5 TRBV5-1
ASSFSSVGQVGQPQH TRBJ1-5 TRBV7-9
AISLRDLNNEQF TRBJ2-1 TRBV10-3
ASNRGGIPYEQY TRBJ2-7 TRBV27
ASSVRAGPQETQY TRBJ2-5 TRBV9
ASSLRGGREGTYNEQF TRBJ2-1 TRBV7-6
ASSEAGIGQGFTF TRBJ2-1 TRBV6-1
SVDVGRGNEQF TRBJ2-1 TRBV29-1
ASSLLQGGNTEAF TRBJ1-1 TRBV19
ASSASLHNEQF TRBJ2-1 TRBV11-2
ASRSGQSFTEAF TRBJ1-1 TRBV28
ASSFNDRVDYEQY TRBJ2-7 TRBV19
ASSQDRRQGGTGELF TRBJ2-2 TRBV14
ASSQVQPGGTEAF TRBJ1-1 TRBV4-2
SSSAASVNEQF TRBJ2-1 TRBV7-9
ASSYSGGRPNEQY TRBJ2-7 TRBV6-5
ASSAPGTSGRALNEQF TRBJ2-1 TRBV2
ASSFTGNTEAF TRBJ1-1 TRBV7-8
ASSGLTGGQDTQY TRBJ2-3 TRBV2
ASSETGRGHEQF TRBJ2-1 TRBV9
ASSFGTGGYSNQPQH TRBJ1-5 TRBV19
ASSLSSSYEQY TRBJ2-7 TRBV11-2
ASSRGLAGGPLYEQY TRBJ2-7 TRBV5-4
ASSWMDSRSYNEQF TRBJ2-1 TRBV27
AIQRGGWPPEQY TRBJ2-7 TRBV28
ASSQDLRAGSYT TRBJ1-2 TRBV14